One and the same sample provided the 14 T cell receptor beta chains below, sequenced in a study of molecular identifiers for immune sequencing clone quantification. MiXCR, applied by TCRdb to the PCR reads, yields one record per CDR3 protein. The table includes about 640,000 distinct CDR3 sequences, less than 20% detected once. What was sequenced was naive CD8+ T cells from blood, with Jurkat cell RNA spiked in. Subset given: FACS-sorted CD8+CD4-CCR7+CD45RA+ naive T cells. The source is a human donor in good health. Some libraries in this study had Jurkat cell RNA spiked in.

Regarding this clonotype: This clone may be a read error of a much larger clone one base away. The chain uses TRBV6-5 and TRBJ2-3; D remains unclear. V shed 4 bases and J shed 1 base, with 21 bases lying between them. This CDR3 spans 18 amino acids. The germline gives CDR1 MNHEY, CDR2 SVGAGI. This CDR3 is CASSSNQDPCVGTDTQYF. The CDR3 DNA follows: TGTGCCAGCAGTTCGAATCAGGATCCATGCGTCGGCACAGATACGCAGTATTTT.

J is TRBJ2-1 and V is TRBV6-1; D is perhaps TRBD2 (6 bases). Trimming took off 3 bases at V and 9 bases at J, with 24 bases between the two ends. Germline CDR1 and CDR2: MNHNS and SASEGT. This CDR3 spans 17 amino acids. CDR3 amino acids: CASSDLTIFGGGGEQFF. The CDR3 nucleotides read TGTGCCAGCAGTGATTTAACGATTTTCGGGGGTGGGGGTGAGCAGTTCTTC.

This clonotype has ten or more counts. The gene calls are TRBV7-2 and TRBJ2-3; 8 nucleotides align to TRBD1. The germline V gene encodes CDR1 SGHTA and CDR2 FQGNSA. V lost 5 bases and J lost 2; bases outside the gene matches: 9. The CDR3 sequence is 16 residues long. The CDR3 bases are TGTGCCAGCAGCCCCTGGACAGGGCCTTCCACAGATACGCAGTATTTT. Protein product: CASSPWTGPSTDTQYF.

A remark on this clonotype: This is likely a read error, given that the CDR3 carries no conserved phenylalanine or tryptophan at its end. This sequence joins TRBV23-1 and TRBJ1-4; D not resolved. TRBV23-1 is an open reading frame whose function is uncertain. CDR3 length: 17 residues. The CDR3 region has the DNA TGCGCCAGCAGCCAATCAGTGGACGGTTCCTGGAATGAAAAACTGTTTTCT. Amino acid sequence: CASSQSVDGSWNEKLFS.

This clonotype showed up just a few times. V is TRBV20-1 and J is TRBJ1-1; maybe TRBD1 (6 bases). Germline lookup yields CDR1 DFQATT and CDR2 SNEGSKA (reference sequence). V lost 6 bases to trimming and J lost 1 base, with 12 bases between them. The CDR3 extends over 13 amino acids. CDR3 bases: TGCAGTGCCAGCAGACAGGCGAACACTGAAGCTTTCTTT. This encodes CSASRQANTEAFF.

This clonotype was detected many times. The V and J genes are TRBV7-8 and TRBJ2-7; TRBD2 agrees at 9 bases. The V gene end was trimmed by 4 bases and the J gene end by 2 bases; junction bases not matched to a gene: 6. The CDR3 covers 15 residues. CDR1 SGHVS and CDR2 FQNEAQ come from the germline V gene. DNA of the CDR3: TGTGCCAGCAGCTGGAGCGGGGGGAGCGCCTACGAGCAGTACTTC. Protein: CASSWSGGSAYEQYF. Complete variable domain (other parts from reference TRBV7-8 and TRBJ2-7): GAGVSQSPRYKVAKRGQDVALRCDPISGHVSLFWYQQALGQGPEFLTYFQNEAQLDKSGLPSDRFFAERPEGSVSTLKIQRTQQEDSAVYLCASSWSGGSAYEQYFGPGTRLTVT.

As for this clonotype: A much more abundant neighbour one base away suggests this may be a read error. The chain links TRBV7-3 to TRBJ2-1, with D uncertain. CDR1 is SGHTA, CDR2 FQGTGA, per germline. This CDR3 spans 15 amino acids. Trimming took off 2 bases at V and 5 bases at J, with 13 bases between the two ends. The CDR3 sequence is CASSLALGLHNEQFF. CDR3 bases: TGTGCCAGCAGCTTAGCGCTTGGTCTACACAATGAGCAGTTCTTC.

As concerns this clonotype: A read error may be the cause here, since a much bigger clone is one base away. V is TRBV7-9 and J is TRBJ2-7; 10 nucleotides match TRBD2. The CDR3 runs to 16 residues. Germline CDR1 SEHNR, CDR2 FQNEAQ (reference sequence). V lost 4 bases to trimming and J lost 4 bases; unmatched junction nucleotides: 10. CDR3 coding DNA: TGTGCCAGCAGCTCGGATACTAGCGGGAAAGCGTACGAGCAGTACTTC. Protein product: CASSSDTSGKAYEQYF.

This clonotype was seen more than once but under ten times. This clone may be a read error of a much larger clone one base away. The V and J genes are TRBV29-1 and TRBJ1-4, with 7 positions matching TRBD1. The CDR3 is made up of 12 amino acids. The germline gives CDR1 SQVTM, CDR2 ANQGSEA. This chain's CDR3 is CGVGGAGEKLFF. CDR3 nucleotides: TGCGGCGTAGGGGGCGCGGGGGAAAAACTGTTTTTT.

This clonotype was detected a few times. A read error may account for a junction end that differs from germline. V and J are TRBV12-3 or TRBV12-4 and TRBJ2-7, with D perhaps matching TRBD1 (5 bases). This CDR3 is built from 13 residues. The chain's CDR3 is CASTLGVSYEQYF. CDR3 in DNA: TGTGCCAGCACTTTAGGGGTTTCCTACGAGCAGTACTTC.

A word on this clonotype: The limits of the CDR3 on the DNA are not certain, so only TCRdb's listed CDR3 is given. This chain connects TRBV25-1 to TRBJ1-1; the table gives TRBD1 as D, unverified against the DNA. The germline V gene has CDR1 MGHDK and CDR2 SYGVNS. Inclusive of both ends, the CDR3 amounts to 13 amino acids. CDR3 protein: CASSEWVGAGASF.

This clonotype was counted many times. The chain is built from TRBV7-2 and TRBJ2-7, with D maybe TRBD1 (6 bases). V was cut by 5 bases and J by 4 bases, with 18 bases left in between. CDR1 is SGHTA, CDR2 FQGNSA, per germline. CDR3 length: 15 residues. The CDR3 reads CASSPATGTLYEQYF. The CDR3 nucleotides read TGTGCCAGCAGCCCCGCGACCGGGACACTTTACGAGCAGTACTTC.

In its sample, this clonotype was seen many times. V and J are TRBV25-1 and TRBJ1-4; D remains ambiguous. V was cut by 0 bases and J by 8 bases, with 10 bases left in between. This CDR3 contains 14 residues. Germline CDR1 is MGHDK and CDR2 is SYGVNS. CDR3 in DNA: TGTGCCAGCAGTGAATATTCAGCAGGAGAAAAACTGTTTTTT. This sequence encodes CASSEYSAGEKLFF. Full variable domain (remainder filled in from reference TRBV25-1 and TRBJ1-4): EADIYQTPRYLVIGTGKKITLECSQTMGHDKMYWYQQDPGMELHLIHYSYGVNSTEKGDLSSESTVSRIRTEHFPLTLESARPSHTSQYLCASSEYSAGEKLFFGSGTQLSVL.

This clonotype was detected ten times or more. The chain uses TRBV5-1 and TRBJ2-3; TRBD1 is a possible D gene (6 bases). This CDR3 has 16 amino acids. Trimming took off 0 bases at V and 2 bases at J, with 13 bases between the two ends. Germline CDR1 is SGHRS and CDR2 is YFSETQ. The CDR3 sequence: CASSLESGVNTDTQYF. The CDR3 DNA is TGCGCCAGCAGCTTGGAGTCAGGGGTTAACACAGATACGCAGTATTTT.